The T cell receptor beta chain under discussion was sequenced for a study of T cell repertoires in aging, cancer and after chemotherapy. Overall study: Healthy donor repertoires were recorded over several months to years and showed clear clonal overlap.

The CDR3 has 15 residues. The V end lost 3 bases, the J end lost 3 bases, and 12 bases lay between the germline ends. CDR1 is KGHDR and CDR2 is SFDVKD in the germline V gene. TCR beta rearrangements were amplified from peripheral blood genomic DNA. As concerns this clonotype: What it binds is unknown.

Rearranged V-D-J TRB sequences were amplified with a mixed TRB-A/B primer pool. Using its own MiXCR run on the multiplex PCR reads, TCRdb lists one record per CDR3 protein. The data show around 13,000 distinct CDR3 sequences, roughly 36% seen once. Study-level findings and limits: Age-matched healthy donors had significantly more diverse, less clonal blood TCR repertoires than untreated cancer patients.

The TCR originated in a human donor in good health. The donor label of this sample is uncertain. The rearrangement joins TRBV24-1 to TRBJ2-3; the D gene is possibly TRBD1 (5 bases). The sequenced material came from blood. The CDR3 bases are TGTGCCACCAGTGATACCAGGACAAATACAGATACGCAGTATTTT. Residues: CATSDTRTNTDTQYF.